Described below is a single TCR beta chain sequence and its context. The antigen is not known. Profiled with immunoSEQ multiplex PCR; TCRdb holds only in-frame clones, not every one. The sample carries 150,000 to 170,000 clones, roughly 90% recorded once. This sample was taken from a study of T cell responses to AZD1222 COVID-19 vaccine. Overall study context: Analysis merged second doses at about 4 or about 12 weeks.

Whole-study results and caveats: Compared with day 0, the breadth and depth of the Spike-specific TCR repertoire rose significantly after two doses of AZD1222. Distributed over spike, vaccine-associated CD4 TCRs predominated at 160-218 and 743-854. Clonal diversity may have been underestimated, and the donors were mostly white British, with more females than males.

The sequence derives from an adult in good health. Source: peripheral blood, taken on day 0 of AZD1222 vaccination.

CDR3 sequence reads: CATRGSGTEAFF. CDR3 in DNA: TGTGCCACCAGGGGGAGCGGCACTGAAGCTTTCTTT. The genes are TRBV24-1 and TRBJ1-1, with D uncertain. The CDR3 contains 12 residues. Trimming shortened V by 7 bases and J by 4 bases, and 9 bases separated the two germline ends. CDR1 is KGHDR and CDR2 is SFDVKD in the germline V gene.